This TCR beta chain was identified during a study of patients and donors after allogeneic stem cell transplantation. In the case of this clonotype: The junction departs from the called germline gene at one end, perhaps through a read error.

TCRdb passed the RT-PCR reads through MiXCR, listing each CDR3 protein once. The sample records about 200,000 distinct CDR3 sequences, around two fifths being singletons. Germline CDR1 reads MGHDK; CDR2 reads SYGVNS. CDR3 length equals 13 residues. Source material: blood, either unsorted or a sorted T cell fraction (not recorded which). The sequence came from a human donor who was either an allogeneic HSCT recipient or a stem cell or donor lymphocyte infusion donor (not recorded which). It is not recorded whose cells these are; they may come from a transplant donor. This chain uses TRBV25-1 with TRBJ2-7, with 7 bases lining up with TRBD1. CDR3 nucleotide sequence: TGTGCCAGCAGTGAAGGACAGGCCTACAAGCAGTACTTC. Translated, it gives CASSEGQAYKQYF.